This T cell receptor beta chain was sequenced in a study of blood T cell repertoires in COVID-19. For the study at large: Whether acute or convalescent, the COVID-19 samples came from the United States, Italy and Spain.

Participants had their cohort set by participant-reported clinical history. A COVID-19 case had been met by exposed participants during the 2 weeks before study entry. CDR1 is SGHTA, CDR2 FQGTGA, per germline. Trimming took 7 bases from V and 4 from J, leaving 10 bases between them. The CDR3 sequence is 13 residues long. Only in-frame clones appear in the TCRdb table, and some are missing; sequencing was by immunoSEQ multiplex PCR. The sample includes hundreds of thousands of clones, about 80% seen only once; the top ten take approximately 3.8%. The V gene is TRBV7-3, the J gene TRBJ2-2; no clear D. This sequence was found in a woman in her forties who had been exposed to COVID-19. Material: PBMCs or T cells enriched from blood (not recorded which). In DNA, the CDR3 is TGTGCCAGCACCCTTGGCGGCACCGGGGAGCTGTTTTTT. This gives the protein CASTLGGTGELFF. Filled out from reference TRBV7-3 and TRBJ2-2, the complete variable domain reads GAGVSQTPSNKVTEKGKYVELRCDPISGHTALYWYRQSLGQGPEFLIYFQGTGAADDSGLPNDRFFAVRPEGSVSTLKIQRTERGDSAVYLCASTLGGTGELFFGEGSRLTVL.